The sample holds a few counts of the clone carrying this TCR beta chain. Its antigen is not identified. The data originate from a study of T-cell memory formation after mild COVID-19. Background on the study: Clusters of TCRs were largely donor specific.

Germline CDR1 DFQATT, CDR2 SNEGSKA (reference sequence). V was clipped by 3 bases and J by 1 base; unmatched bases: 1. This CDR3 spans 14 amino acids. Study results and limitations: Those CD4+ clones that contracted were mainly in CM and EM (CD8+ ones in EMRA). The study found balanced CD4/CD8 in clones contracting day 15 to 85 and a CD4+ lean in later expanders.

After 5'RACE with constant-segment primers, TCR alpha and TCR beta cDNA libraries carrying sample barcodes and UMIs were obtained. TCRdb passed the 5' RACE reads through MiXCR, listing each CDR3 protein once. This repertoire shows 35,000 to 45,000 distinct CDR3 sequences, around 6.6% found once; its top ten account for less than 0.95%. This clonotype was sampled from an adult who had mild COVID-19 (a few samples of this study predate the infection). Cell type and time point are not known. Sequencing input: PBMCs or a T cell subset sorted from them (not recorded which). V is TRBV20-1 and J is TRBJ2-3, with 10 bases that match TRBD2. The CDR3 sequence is CSARGTSGTDTQYF. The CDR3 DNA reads TGCAGTGCTAGGGGGACTAGCGGCACAGATACGCAGTATTTT.